The rows below give T cell receptor beta chains drawn from one sample of a study of blood T cell repertoires in COVID-19. The table came from immunoSEQ multiplex PCR; TCRdb's copy has only in-frame clones and leaves some out. Of fewer than 650,000 clones listed, roughly nine tenths were seen once; the top ten hold around 8%. The sequenced sample was peripheral blood. These receptors all come from a woman between 50 and 59 years old with COVID-19, enrolled during active disease. Both conserved end residues are part of each CDR3. The D gene is left open where the match is weak. Only some rows state a clone size, as once, few, many or a class for expanded clones.

clone_size | d_call | j_call | v_call | cdr3_nt | cdr3_aa
- | TRBD2 | TRBJ2-3 | TRBV2 | TGTGCCAGCAAAGCGGGGGGGCCAGCAGATACGCAGTATTTT | CASKAGGPADTQYF
- | TRBD1 | TRBJ1-1 | TRBV12-3/TRBV12-4 | TGTGCCAGCAGTACCCGACGGACAGGGGAAGCTTTCTTT | CASSTRRTGEAFF
- | - | TRBJ1-1 | TRBV6-5 | TGTGCCAGCAGAGTAACAGATGCCGACACTGAAGCTTTCTTT | CASRVTDADTEAFF
- | - | TRBJ2-5 | TRBV6-5 | TGTGCCAGCGAACTCAGCAACGGGGAGACCCAGTACTTC | CASELSNGETQYF
- | - | TRBJ1-2 | TRBV5-5 | TGTGCCAGCGTTGGGGGGTTACCGCCATACTATGGCTACACCTTC | CASVGGLPPYYGYTF
- | TRBD1 | TRBJ1-4 | TRBV30 | TGTGCCTGGAAAAGGGACAGAGGTGAAAAACTGTTTTTT | CAWKRDRGEKLFF
- | - | TRBJ2-6 | TRBV5-6 | TGTGCCAGCAGCTTGGGGGCACCACTCTCTGGGGCCAACGTCCTGACTTTC | CASSLGAPLSGANVLTF
once | TRBD1 | TRBJ1-6 | TRBV6-5 | TGTGCCACCCGTCCGACAGGGGGGAATGGGGAGCCCCTCCACTTT | CATRPTGGNGEPLHF
- | - | TRBJ2-7 | TRBV25-1 | TGTGCCAGCAGTGGGCCGGGAACCTACGAGCAGTACTTC | CASSGPGTYEQYF
- | - | TRBJ1-5 | TRBV29-1 | TGCAGCGTTCAGGCAACTAGCAATCAGCCCCAGCATTTT | CSVQATSNQPQHF
- | - | TRBJ2-7 | TRBV21-1 | TGTGCCAGCAGCAAGGGGACAGGGAACTCCTACGAGCAGTACTTC | CASSKGTGNSYEQYF
- | - | TRBJ1-2 | TRBV4-1 | TGCGCCAGCAGCCAAGATGCGCGCGATTACGGCTATGGCTACACCTTC | CASSQDARDYGYGYTF
- | TRBD1 | TRBJ2-1 | TRBV11-2 | TGTGCCAGCAGATCTCACAGGGGGCACTTCCACGATGAGCAGTTCTTC | CASRSHRGHFHDEQFF
- | TRBD1 | TRBJ1-3 | TRBV5-1 | TGCGCCAGCAGCCTGGCAGGGGGCGCTTTTACTGGAAACACCATATATTTT | CASSLAGGAFTGNTIYF
- | - | TRBJ2-2 | TRBV9 | TGTGCCAGCAGCGTTAACTCGAAGAACACCGGGGAGCTGTTTTTT | CASSVNSKNTGELFF
- | TRBD1 | TRBJ1-5 | TRBV6-5 | TGTGCCAGCAGTTACAGAGGGGGGACAGGGAGCCAGCCCCAGCATTTT | CASSYRGGTGSQPQHF
- | - | TRBJ2-1 | TRBV6-1 | TGTGCCAGCAGTGAGAGGGATGAGCAGTTCTTC | CASSERDEQFF
- | - | TRBJ1-1 | TRBV5-1 | TGCGCCAGCCAAAACGTGGGGGGGATTGGCACTGAAGCTTTCTTT | CASQNVGGIGTEAFF
- | - | TRBJ1-1 | TRBV6-5 | TGTGCCAGCAGTTACTCGATAGGCGGGTCGACTGAAGCTTTCTTT | CASSYSIGGSTEAFF
- | - | TRBJ1-1 | TRBV6-5 | TGTGCCAGCAGCAGACAGCTTAACACTGAAGCTTTCTTT | CASSRQLNTEAFF
- | - | TRBJ1-1 | TRBV6-1 | TGTGCCAGCAGTGAAGCCACAGGGACAAAAGCTTTCTTT | CASSEATGTKAFF
- | TRBD1 | TRBJ1-5 | TRBV28 | TGTGCCAGCAGTTTATCGGGACAGGGAGTTGCTAGGTCCCAGCATTTT | CASSLSGQGVARSQHF